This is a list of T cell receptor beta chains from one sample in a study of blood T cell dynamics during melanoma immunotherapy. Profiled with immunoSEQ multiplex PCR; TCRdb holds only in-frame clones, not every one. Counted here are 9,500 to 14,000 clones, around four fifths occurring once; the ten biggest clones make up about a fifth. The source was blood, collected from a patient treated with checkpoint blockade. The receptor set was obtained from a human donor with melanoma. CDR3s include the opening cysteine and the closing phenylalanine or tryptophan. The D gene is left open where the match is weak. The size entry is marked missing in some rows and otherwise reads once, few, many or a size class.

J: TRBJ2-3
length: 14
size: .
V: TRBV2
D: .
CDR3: CASRRTASTDTQYF
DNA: TGTGCCAGCAGGCGGACGGCTAGCACAGATACGCAGTATTTT

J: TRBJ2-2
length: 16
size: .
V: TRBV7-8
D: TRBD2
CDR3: CASSLAFAGGTGELFF
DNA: TGTGCCAGCAGCTTAGCTTTCGCGGGAGGCACCGGGGAGCTGTTTTTT

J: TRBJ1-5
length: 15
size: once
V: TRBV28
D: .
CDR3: CASSWPGKVDQPQHF
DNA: TGTGCCAGCAGTTGGCCCGGTAAAGTGGATCAGCCCCAGCATTTT

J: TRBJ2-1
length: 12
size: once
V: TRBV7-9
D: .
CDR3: CASNWPPDEQFF
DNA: TGTGCCAGCAACTGGCCCCCGGACGAGCAGTTCTTC

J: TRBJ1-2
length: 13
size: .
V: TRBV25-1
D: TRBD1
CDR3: CASSDAGGHGYTF
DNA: TGTGCCAGCAGTGATGCAGGGGGCCACGGCTACACCTTC

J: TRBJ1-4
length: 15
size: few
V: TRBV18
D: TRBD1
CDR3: CASSPNRGRSEKLFF
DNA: TGTGCCAGCTCACCAAACAGGGGGCGGAGTGAAAAACTGTTTTTT

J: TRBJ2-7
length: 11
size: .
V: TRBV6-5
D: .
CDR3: CASSPRNEQYF
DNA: TGTGCCAGCAGTCCCCGTAACGAGCAGTACTTC

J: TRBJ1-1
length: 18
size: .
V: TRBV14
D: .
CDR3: CASSRPKSGGLANTEAFF
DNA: TGTGCCAGCAGCCGCCCAAAAAGCGGGGGGCTGGCGAACACTGAAGCTTTCTTT

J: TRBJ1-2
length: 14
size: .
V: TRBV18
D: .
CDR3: CASSHPGPRIGYTF
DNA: TGTGCCAGCTCACACCCGGGACCTAGAATTGGCTACACCTTC

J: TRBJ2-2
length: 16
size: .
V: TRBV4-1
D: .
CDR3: CASSQWSGRDTGELFF
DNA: TGCGCCAGCAGCCAATGGAGCGGGCGAGACACCGGGGAGCTGTTTTTT

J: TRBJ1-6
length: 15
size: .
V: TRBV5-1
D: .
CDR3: CASSGGNIDNSPLHF
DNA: TGCGCCAGCAGCGGGGGAAACATCGACAATTCACCCCTCCACTTT

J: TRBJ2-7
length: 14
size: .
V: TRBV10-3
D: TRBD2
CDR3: CATAWGRAVYEQYF
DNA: TGTGCCACTGCCTGGGGGAGGGCCGTCTACGAGCAGTACTTC

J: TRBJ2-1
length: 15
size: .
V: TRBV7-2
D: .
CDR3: CASSLEGTGWNEQFF
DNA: TGTGCCAGCAGCTTAGAAGGCACAGGGTGGAATGAGCAGTTCTTC

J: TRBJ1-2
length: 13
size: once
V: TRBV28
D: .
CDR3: CATNRANNYGYTF
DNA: TGTGCCACTAACAGGGCAAATAACTATGGCTACACCTTC

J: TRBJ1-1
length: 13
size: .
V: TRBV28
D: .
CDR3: CASSFGGYTEAFF
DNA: TGTGCCAGCAGTTTTGGGGGGTACACTGAAGCTTTCTTT

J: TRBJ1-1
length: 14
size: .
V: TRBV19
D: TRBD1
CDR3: CASSIEGQGLKAFF
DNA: TGTGCCAGTAGTATAGAGGGACAGGGCCTAAAGGCTTTCTTT

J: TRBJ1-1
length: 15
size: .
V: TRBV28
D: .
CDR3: CASSSRGVGDTEAFF
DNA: TGTGCCAGCAGTTCAAGGGGAGTAGGCGACACTGAAGCTTTCTTT

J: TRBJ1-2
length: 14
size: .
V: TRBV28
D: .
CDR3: CASSFSSGNYGYTF
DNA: TGTGCCAGCAGTTTCAGTTCTGGTAACTATGGCTACACCTTC

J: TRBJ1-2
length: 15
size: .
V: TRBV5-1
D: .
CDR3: CASSLGSGTSYGYTF
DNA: TGCGCCAGCAGCTTGGGTTCGGGGACGAGCTATGGCTACACCTTC

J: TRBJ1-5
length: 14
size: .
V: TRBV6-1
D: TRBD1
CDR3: CASSGQGAGQPQHF
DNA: TGTGCCAGCAGCGGACAGGGGGCAGGACAGCCCCAGCATTTT

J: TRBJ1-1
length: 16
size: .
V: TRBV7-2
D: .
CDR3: CASSSLRLGMNTEAFF
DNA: TGTGCCAGCAGCTCGCTTCGCCTGGGCATGAACACTGAAGCTTTCTTT

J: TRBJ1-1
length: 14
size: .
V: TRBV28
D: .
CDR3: CASSLHGRDTEAFF
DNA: TGTGCCAGCAGTCTACACGGGAGGGACACTGAAGCTTTCTTT

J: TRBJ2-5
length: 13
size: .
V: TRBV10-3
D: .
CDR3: CAISEQGEETQYF
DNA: TGTGCCATCAGTGAACAGGGTGAAGAGACCCAGTACTTC

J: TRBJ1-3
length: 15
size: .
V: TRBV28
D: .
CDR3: CASSFPIGGGNTIYF
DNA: TGTGCCAGCAGTTTCCCTATAGGAGGGGGAAACACCATATATTTT

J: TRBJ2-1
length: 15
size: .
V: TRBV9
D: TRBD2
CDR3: CASSALAGGRDEQFF
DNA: TGTGCCAGCAGCGCTCTAGCGGGGGGCAGGGATGAGCAGTTCTTC

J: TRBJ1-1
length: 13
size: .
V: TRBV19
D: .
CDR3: CASNWGGNTEAFF
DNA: TGTGCCAGTAATTGGGGGGGGAACACTGAAGCTTTCTTT

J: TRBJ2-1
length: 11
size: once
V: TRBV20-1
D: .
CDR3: CSATIAGEQFF
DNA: TGCAGTGCCACCATTGCAGGTGAGCAGTTCTTC

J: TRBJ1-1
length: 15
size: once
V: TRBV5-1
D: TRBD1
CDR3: CASSSPKDRVTEAFF
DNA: TGCGCCAGCAGCTCTCCCAAGGACAGGGTCACTGAAGCTTTCTTT

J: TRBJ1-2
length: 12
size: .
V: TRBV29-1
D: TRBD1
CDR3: CSVEGQRNGYTF
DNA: TGCAGCGTTGAGGGACAGCGAAACGGCTACACCTTC

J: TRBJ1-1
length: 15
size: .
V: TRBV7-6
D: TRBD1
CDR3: CASSLGQGGNTEAFF
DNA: TGTGCCAGCAGCTTAGGACAGGGGGGGAACACTGAAGCTTTCTTT

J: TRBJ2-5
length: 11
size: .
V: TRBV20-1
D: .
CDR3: CSARGRETQYF
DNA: TGCAGTGCTAGGGGGAGGGAGACCCAGTACTTC

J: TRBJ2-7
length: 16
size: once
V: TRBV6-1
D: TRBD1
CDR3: CASSDPLGTGGMEQYF
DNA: TGTGCCAGCAGTGACCCGCTCGGGACAGGGGGGATGGAGCAGTACTTC

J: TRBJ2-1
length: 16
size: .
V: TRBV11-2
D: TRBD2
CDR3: CASSTTSVSSYNEQFF
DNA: TGTGCCAGCAGCACGACTAGCGTCAGCTCCTACAATGAGCAGTTCTTC

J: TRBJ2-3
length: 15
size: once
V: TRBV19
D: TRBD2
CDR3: CASSILGRDRDTQYF
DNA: TGTGCCAGTAGTATTTTGGGGAGGGATCGGGATACGCAGTATTTT

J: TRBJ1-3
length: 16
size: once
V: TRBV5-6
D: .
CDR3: CASSFIGFHSGNTIYF
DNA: TGTGCCAGCAGCTTCATCGGGTTCCACTCTGGAAACACCATATATTTT

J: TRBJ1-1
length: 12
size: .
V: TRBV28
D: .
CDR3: CASRRGAAGAFF
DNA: TGTGCCAGCAGAAGGGGCGCGGCGGGGGCTTTCTTT

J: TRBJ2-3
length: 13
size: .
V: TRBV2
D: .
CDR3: CANTRIRGDTQYF
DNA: TGTGCCAATACGAGGATCCGAGGAGATACGCAGTATTTT

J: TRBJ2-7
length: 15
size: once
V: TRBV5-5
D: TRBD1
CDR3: CASSLQGAPRYEQYF
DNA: TGTGCCAGCAGCTTGCAGGGGGCCCCCCGCTACGAGCAGTACTTC

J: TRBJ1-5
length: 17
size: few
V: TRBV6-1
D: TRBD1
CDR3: CASSEDRGQGAGQPQHF
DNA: TGTGCCAGCAGTGAAGATCGGGGACAGGGGGCGGGACAGCCCCAGCATTTT

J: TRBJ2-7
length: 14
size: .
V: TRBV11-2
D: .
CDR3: CASSSASGWTKQYF
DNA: TGTGCCAGCAGCTCAGCCTCCGGTTGGACGAAGCAGTACTTC

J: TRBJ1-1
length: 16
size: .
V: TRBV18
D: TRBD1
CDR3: CASSTTGTGLNTEAFF
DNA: TGTGCCAGCTCAACCACCGGGACAGGGTTGAACACTGAAGCTTTCTTT

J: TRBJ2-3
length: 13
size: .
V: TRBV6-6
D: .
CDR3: CASSRHLTDTQYF
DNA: TGTGCCAGCAGCCGCCATCTTACGGATACGCAGTATTTT